The sequence of this T cell receptor (beta chain) was determined in a study of blood T cell repertoires in COVID-19. At the level of the study: Whether acute or convalescent, the COVID-19 samples came from the United States, Italy and Spain. Sources were T cells, B-cell-depleted T cells, or PBMCs; the material itself was cDNA or gDNA.

Assay used: immunoSEQ multiplex PCR; TCRdb lists only in-frame clones, some missing. The sample has 150,000 or so clones, approximately 80% seen once. Symptom resolution, clearance, or two negative PCRs marked donors in Cohort 3 as recovered. The CDR3 totals 14 residues. J lost 7 bases, V lost 3 bases, and 7 bases had no gene match. Germline assignment: CDR1 SGHAT and CDR2 FQNNGV. The chain combines TRBV11-2 with TRBJ2-7; 9 bases align to TRBD1. The specimen sequenced was PBMCs or T cells enriched from blood (not recorded which). The clonotype was recovered from a man aged 45-60 years who had recovered from COVID-19. CDR3 loop: CASSLGQGKREQYF. The CDR3, as DNA: TGTGCCAGCAGCTTGGGACAGGGCAAAAGGGAGCAGTACTTC. The variable domain in full, completed from reference TRBV11-2 and TRBJ2-7, reads EAGVAQSPRYKIIEKRQSVAFWCNPISGHATLYWYQQILGQGPKLLIQFQNNGVVDDSQLPKDRFSAERLKGVDSTLKIQPAKLEDSAVYLCASSLGQGKREQYFGPGTRLTVT.